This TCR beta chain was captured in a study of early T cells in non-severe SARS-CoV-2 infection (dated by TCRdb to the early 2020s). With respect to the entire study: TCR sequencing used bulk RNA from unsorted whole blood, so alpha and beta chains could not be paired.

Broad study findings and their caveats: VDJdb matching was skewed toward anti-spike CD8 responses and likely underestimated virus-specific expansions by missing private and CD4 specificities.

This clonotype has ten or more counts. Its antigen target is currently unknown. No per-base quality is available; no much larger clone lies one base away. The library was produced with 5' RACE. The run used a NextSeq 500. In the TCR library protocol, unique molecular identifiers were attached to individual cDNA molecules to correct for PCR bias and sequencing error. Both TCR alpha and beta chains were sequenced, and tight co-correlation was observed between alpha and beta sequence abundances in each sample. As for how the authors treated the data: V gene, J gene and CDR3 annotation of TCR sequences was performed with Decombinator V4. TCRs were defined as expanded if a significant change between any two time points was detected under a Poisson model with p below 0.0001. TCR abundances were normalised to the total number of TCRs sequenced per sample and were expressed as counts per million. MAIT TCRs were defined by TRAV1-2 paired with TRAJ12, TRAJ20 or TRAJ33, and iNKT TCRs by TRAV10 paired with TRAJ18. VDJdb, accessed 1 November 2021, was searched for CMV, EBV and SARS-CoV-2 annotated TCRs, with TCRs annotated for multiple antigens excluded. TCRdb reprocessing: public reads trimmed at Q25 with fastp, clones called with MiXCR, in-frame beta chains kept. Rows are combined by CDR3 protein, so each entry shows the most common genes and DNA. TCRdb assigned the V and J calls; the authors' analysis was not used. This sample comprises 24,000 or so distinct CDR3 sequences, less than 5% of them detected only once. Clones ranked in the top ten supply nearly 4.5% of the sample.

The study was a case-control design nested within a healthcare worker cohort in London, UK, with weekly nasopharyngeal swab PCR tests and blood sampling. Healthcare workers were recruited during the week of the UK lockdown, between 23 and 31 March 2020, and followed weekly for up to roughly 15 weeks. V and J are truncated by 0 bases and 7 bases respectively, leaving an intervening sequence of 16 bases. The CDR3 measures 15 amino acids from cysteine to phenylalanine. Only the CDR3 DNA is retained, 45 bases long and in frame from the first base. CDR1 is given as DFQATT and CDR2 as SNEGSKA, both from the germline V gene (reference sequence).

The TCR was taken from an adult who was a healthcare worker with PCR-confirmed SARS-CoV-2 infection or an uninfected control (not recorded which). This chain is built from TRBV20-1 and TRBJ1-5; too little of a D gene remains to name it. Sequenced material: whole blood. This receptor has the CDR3 CSARDPQAGKQPQHF. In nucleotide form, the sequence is TGCAGTGCTAGAGATCCTCAGGCGGGGAAGCAGCCCCAGCATTTT.